This T cell receptor beta chain was identified in a study of CD8+ T cells in alopecia areata. Study-wide background: Donors of skin were C3H/HeJ mice aged roughly 6-12 months with spontaneous alopecia, and recipients were roughly 7-11-week-old female C3H/HeJ mice.

The sequencing template was cDNA reverse transcribed from extracted RNA. The protocol was immunoSEQ multiplex PCR, while the TCRdb copy is restricted to in-frame clones and leaves out a portion. Listed for the sample are about 270,000 clones, none seen a single time. Germline V gene data show CDR1 as NSHNY and CDR2 as SYGAGN. The V and J ends lost 0 bases and 6 bases respectively, with 10 bases between them. This CDR3 is built from 14 residues. Sorting of pooled cutaneous lymph node cells used CD4, CD8alpha, NKG2D, NKG2ACE and other markers. General study points: Affected lesional scalp, above all in alopecia totalis/universalis, was more clonal than normal scalp. Resident alphabeta T cells of normal skin are also sequenced in scalp samples. Compared with mice, patients displayed less clear TCR sharing, possibly for HLA-related reasons.

Turning to this clone: Its target is unknown. The gene names here belong to mouse. The CDR3 is cut off 4 residues early in the read; its end comes from the germline J gene.

The sample was CD4+ T cells sorted from a lymph node. This chain links TRBV13-1 with TRBJ2-1; possible D gene TRBD1, 8 bases. This clonotype was sampled from a C3H/HeJ mouse with alopecia areata. This strain has MHC haplotype H2-k. CDR3 bases read: TGTGCCAGCAGTGATGACAGGGGGGGTGCT. Its protein is CASSDDRGGA. The full CDR3 is CASSDDRGGAEQFF.